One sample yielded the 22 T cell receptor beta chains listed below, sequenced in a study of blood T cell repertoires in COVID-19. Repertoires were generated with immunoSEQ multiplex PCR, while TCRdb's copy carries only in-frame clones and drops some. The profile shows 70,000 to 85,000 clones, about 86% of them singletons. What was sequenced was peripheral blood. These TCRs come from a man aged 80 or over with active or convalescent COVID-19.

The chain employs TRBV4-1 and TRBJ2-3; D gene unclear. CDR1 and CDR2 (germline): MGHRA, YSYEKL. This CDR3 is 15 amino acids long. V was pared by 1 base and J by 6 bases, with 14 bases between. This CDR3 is CASSQGWLLSDTQYF. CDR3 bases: TGCGCCAGCAGCCAAGGCTGGCTTCTTTCGGATACGCAGTATTTT.

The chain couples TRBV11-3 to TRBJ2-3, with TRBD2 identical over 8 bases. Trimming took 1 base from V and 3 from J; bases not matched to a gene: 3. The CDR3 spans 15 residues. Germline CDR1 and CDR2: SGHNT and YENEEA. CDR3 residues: CASSLAGGPTDTQYF. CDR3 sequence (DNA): TGTGCCAGCAGCTTAGCGGGAGGGCCGACAGATACGCAGTATTTT.

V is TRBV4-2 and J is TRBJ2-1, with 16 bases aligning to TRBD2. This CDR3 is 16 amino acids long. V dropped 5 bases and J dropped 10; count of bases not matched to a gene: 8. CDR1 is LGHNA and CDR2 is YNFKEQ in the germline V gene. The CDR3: CASSSPGLAGGREQFF. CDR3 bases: TGTGCCAGCAGCTCCCCGGGACTAGCGGGGGGGAGGGAGCAGTTCTTC.

The DNA for the CDR3 is TGCGCCAGCAGCGTGGGACAGAACCTCTTCGAACAGTACTTC. This codes for CASSVGQNLFEQYF. This rearrangement joins TRBV5-1 to TRBJ2-7; 7 bases line up with TRBD1. The CDR3 spans 14 residues. CDR1 is SGHRS and CDR2 is YFSETQ in the germline V gene. The V segment lost 4 bases and the J segment 10 bases; nucleotides outside the gene matches: 14.

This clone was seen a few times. CDR3 in amino acids: CASSLEVGTGGYTF. The CDR3 nucleotides are TGCGCCAGCAGCTTGGAGGTGGGGACAGGCGGCTACACCTTC. The gene calls are TRBV5-1 and TRBJ1-2, with TRBD1 identical over 8 bases. Germline loops: CDR1 SGHRS, CDR2 YFSETQ. Trimming took 0 bases from V and 8 from J; bases not matched to a gene: 6. The CDR3 sequence is 14 residues long.

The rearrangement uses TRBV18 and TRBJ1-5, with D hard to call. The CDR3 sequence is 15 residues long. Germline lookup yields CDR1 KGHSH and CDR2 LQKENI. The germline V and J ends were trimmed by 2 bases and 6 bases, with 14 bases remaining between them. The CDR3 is CASSPSGVEGQPQHF. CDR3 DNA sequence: TGTGCCAGCTCACCATCTGGGGTTGAGGGTCAGCCCCAGCATTTT.

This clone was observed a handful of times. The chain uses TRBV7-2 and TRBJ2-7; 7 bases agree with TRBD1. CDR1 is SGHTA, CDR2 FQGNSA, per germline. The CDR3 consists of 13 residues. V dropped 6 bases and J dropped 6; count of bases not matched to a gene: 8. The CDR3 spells CASRTDRLGEQYF. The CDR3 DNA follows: TGTGCCAGCAGAACGGACAGGCTTGGCGAGCAGTACTTC.

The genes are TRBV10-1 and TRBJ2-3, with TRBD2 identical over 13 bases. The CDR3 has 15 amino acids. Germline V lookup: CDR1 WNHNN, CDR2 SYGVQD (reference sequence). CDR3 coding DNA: TGCCCCACCAGACGACTAGCGGGAGGTCCAGATACGCAGTATTTT. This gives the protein CPTRRLAGGPDTQYF.

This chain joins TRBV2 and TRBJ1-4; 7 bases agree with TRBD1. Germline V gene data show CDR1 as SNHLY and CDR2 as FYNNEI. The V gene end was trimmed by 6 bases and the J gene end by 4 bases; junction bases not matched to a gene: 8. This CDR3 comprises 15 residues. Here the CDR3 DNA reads TGTGCCAGCAGCAGAGAGGGACAGAATAATGAAAAACTGTTTTTT. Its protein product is CASSREGQNNEKLFF. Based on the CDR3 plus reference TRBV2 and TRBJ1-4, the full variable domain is EPEVTQTPSHQVTQMGQEVILRCVPISNHLYFYWYRQILGQKVEFLVSFYNNEISEKSEIFDDQFSVERPDGSNFTLKIRSTKLEDSAMYFCASSREGQNNEKLFFGSGTQLSVL.

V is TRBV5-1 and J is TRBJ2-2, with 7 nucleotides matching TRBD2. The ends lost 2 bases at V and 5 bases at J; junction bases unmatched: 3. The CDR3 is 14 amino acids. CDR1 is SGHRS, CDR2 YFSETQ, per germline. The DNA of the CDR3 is TGCGCCAGCAGCTTCAGCGGGGAGACCGGGGAGCTGTTTTTT. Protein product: CASSFSGETGELFF.

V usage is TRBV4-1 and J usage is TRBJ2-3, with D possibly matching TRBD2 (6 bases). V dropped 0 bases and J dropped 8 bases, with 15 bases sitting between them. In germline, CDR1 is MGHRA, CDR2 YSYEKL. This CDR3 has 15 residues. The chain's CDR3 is CASSQEPGLGGTQYF. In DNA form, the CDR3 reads TGCGCCAGCAGCCAAGAACCCGGCCTCGGGGGTACGCAGTATTTT.

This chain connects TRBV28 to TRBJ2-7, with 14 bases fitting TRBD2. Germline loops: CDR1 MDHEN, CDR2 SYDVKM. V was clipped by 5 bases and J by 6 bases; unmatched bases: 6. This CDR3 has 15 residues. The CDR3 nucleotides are TGTGCCAGCAGTGATCCGGGACTAGCGGGAGTCGAGCAGTACTTC. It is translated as CASSDPGLAGVEQYF.

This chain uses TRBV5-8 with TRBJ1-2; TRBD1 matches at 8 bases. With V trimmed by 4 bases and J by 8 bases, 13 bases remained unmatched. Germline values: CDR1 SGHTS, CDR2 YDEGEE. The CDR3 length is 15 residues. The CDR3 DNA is TGTGCCAGCAGCCAGGGACAGGCCCTCCCTTGGGGCTACACCTTC. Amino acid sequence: CASSQGQALPWGYTF.

CDR3 amino acids: CASSQVWGSFYEQYF. CDR3 coding DNA: TGTGCCAGCAGCCAAGTTTGGGGCAGCTTCTACGAGCAGTACTTC. This chain links TRBV3-1 (or the pseudogene TRBV3-2) with TRBJ2-7; TRBD1 might be the D (5 bases). Germline CDR1 reads LGHDT; CDR2 reads YNNKEL (reference sequence). V lost 1 base, J lost 3 bases, and 13 bases lay in between. The length of the CDR3 is 15 residues.

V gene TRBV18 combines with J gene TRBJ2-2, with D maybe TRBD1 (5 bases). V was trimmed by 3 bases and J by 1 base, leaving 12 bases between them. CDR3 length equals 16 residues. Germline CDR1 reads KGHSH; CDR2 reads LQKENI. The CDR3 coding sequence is TGTGCCAGCTCACCGCGAGCCACAGGGAACACCGGGGAGCTGTTTTTT. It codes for CASSPRATGNTGELFF.

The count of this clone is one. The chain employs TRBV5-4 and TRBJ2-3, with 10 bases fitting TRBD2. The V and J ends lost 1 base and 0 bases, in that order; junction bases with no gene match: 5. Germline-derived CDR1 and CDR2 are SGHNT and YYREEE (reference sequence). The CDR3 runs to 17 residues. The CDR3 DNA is TGTGCCAGCAGCTTGTATCAAGCGGGAGGGAGCACAGATACGCAGTATTTT. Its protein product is CASSLYQAGGSTDTQYF.

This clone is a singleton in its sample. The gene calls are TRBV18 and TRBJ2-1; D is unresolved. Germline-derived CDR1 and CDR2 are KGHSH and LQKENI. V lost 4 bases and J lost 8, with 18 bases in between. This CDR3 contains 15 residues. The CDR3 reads CASSRSDSKFDEQFF. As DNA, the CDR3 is TGTGCCAGCTCACGAAGCGACTCAAAATTCGATGAGCAGTTCTTC. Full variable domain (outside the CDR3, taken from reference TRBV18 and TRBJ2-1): NAGVMQNPRHLVRRRGQEARLRCSPMKGHSHVYWYRQLPEEGLKFMVYLQKENIIDESGMPKERFSAEFPKEGPSILRIQQVVRGDSAAYFCASSRSDSKFDEQFFGPGTRLTVL.

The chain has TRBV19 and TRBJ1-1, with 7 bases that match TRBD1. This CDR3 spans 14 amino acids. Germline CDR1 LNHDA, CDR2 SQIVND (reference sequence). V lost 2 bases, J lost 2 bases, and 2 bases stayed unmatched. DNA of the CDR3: TGTGCCAGTAGTATAAGGGGGCCAAACACTGAAGCTTTCTTT. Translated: CASSIRGPNTEAFF.

CDR3 protein: CAINPGQGSYEQYF. The CDR3 region has the DNA TGTGCCATCAATCCGGGACAGGGTTCCTACGAGCAGTACTTC. V is TRBV10-3 and J is TRBJ2-7; the match to TRBD1 covers 9 bases. After removal of 7 bases from V and 1 base from J, the junction contained 5 bases not matched to a gene. The germline CDR1 and CDR2 sequences are ENHRY and SYGVKD. This CDR3 is built from 14 residues.

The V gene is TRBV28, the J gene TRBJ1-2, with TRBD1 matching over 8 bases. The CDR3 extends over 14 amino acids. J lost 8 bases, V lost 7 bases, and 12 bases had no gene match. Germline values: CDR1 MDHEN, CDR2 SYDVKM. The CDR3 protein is CASNRPGGARGYTF. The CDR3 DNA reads TGTGCCAGCAACCGCCCAGGGGGCGCGCGGGGCTACACCTTC.

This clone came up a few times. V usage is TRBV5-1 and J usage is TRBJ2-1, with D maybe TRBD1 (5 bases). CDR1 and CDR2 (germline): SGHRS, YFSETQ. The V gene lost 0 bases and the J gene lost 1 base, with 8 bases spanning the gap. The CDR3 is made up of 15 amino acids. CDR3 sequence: CASSLEQASYNEQFF. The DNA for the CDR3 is TGCGCCAGCAGCTTGGAACAGGCTTCCTACAATGAGCAGTTCTTC.

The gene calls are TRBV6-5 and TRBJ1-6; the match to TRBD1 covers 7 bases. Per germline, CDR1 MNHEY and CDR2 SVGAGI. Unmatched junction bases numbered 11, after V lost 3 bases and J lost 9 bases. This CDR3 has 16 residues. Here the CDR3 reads CASSYSGQAPPSPLHF. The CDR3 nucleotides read TGTGCCAGCAGTTATTCCGGACAGGCGCCCCCTTCACCCCTCCACTTT.